What follows are 12 T cell receptor beta chains derived from one specimen sequenced in a study of blood T cells in healthy people across ages. Then a second PCR, running about 6 to 11 cycles, was carried out with a sample-barcoded 5' primer and a J-beta primer mix. One entry per CDR3 protein, called by TCRdb with MiXCR from the 5' RACE reads. The repertoire holds over a million distinct CDR3 sequences, 20% to 25% seen once, with around 0.75% in the top ten. Another study also made use of these data, one on T cells of mothers and their children.

Sequenced sample: blood. These receptors all come from a girl aged 2-10 years in good health.

Concerning this clonotype itself: Relative to the germline gene, one junction end is altered; a read error may explain this. V and J are TRBV7-3 and TRBJ2-1, with TRBD1 identical over 10 bases. The V gene's germline CDR1 is SGHTA and CDR2 FQGTGA. The CDR3 covers 15 residues. CDR3 residues: CVSSSGTGEVNEQFF. In DNA, the CDR3 is TGTGTCAGCAGTTCCGGGACAGGGGAGGTCAATGAGCAGTTCTTC.

This clonotype was counted a few times. The CDR3 reads CASSAAVTEQFF. The CDR3 DNA reads TGTGCCAGCAGTGCGGCCGTGACAGAGCAGTTCTTC. The J gene is TRBJ2-1, the V gene TRBV6-2 or TRBV6-3, with D hard to call. Trimming removed 5 bases from V and 10 bases from J, with 12 bases in between. The germline CDR1 and CDR2 sequences are MNHEY and SVGEGT. CDR3 length equals 12 residues.

A few counts support this clonotype. The chain combines TRBV6-1 with TRBJ1-2; TRBD1 might be the D (6 bases). CDR1 and CDR2 (germline): MNHNS, SASEGT. The V end was cut by 6 bases, the J end by 6 bases, with 20 bases between. This CDR3 is 15 amino acids long. The CDR3 loop is CASSGGLGGRNGYTF. In DNA, the CDR3 is TGTGCCAGCAGCGGGGGCTTAGGAGGTCGCAATGGCTACACCTTC.

This clonotype occurred a few times. V usage is TRBV7-2 and J usage is TRBJ2-5; tentatively, D is TRBD2 (5 bases). Germline V gives CDR1 SGHTA, CDR2 FQGNSA. V was pared by 3 bases and J by 5 bases, with 19 bases between. The CDR3 is 16 residues long. The CDR3 DNA is TGTGCCAGCAGCTTTGATCGACCGACGGGGTCGGAGACCCAGTACTTC. Protein product: CASSFDRPTGSETQYF.

This clonotype was observed a few times. The junction departs from the called germline gene at one end, perhaps through a read error. V is TRBV4-3 and J is TRBJ1-1; TRBD1 matches 8 bases. The CDR3 is 17 residues long. Germline lookup yields CDR1 LGHNA and CDR2 YSLEER. The CDR3 spells CASSQEWLGQANTGAFF. Here the CDR3 DNA reads TGCGCCAGCAGCCAAGAGTGGCTGGGACAGGCCAACACTGGAGCTTTCTTT.

The V gene is TRBV4-3, the J gene TRBJ2-6; 7 bases fit TRBD2. Germline V gives CDR1 LGHNA, CDR2 YSLEER. The CDR3 totals 15 residues. Trimming at V came to 2 bases and at J to 2 bases, leaving 0 bases not matched to a gene. The CDR3 reads CASSQTSAGANVLTF. The CDR3, as DNA: TGCGCCAGCAGCCAAACTAGCGCTGGGGCCAACGTCCTGACTTTC.

As regards this clonotype: A junction end diverges from the germline sequence, so it may reflect a read error. The gene calls are TRBV5-6 and TRBJ2-1, with TRBD2 as a possible D gene (7 bases). CDR3 length equals 12 residues. Germline V gives CDR1 SGHDT, CDR2 YYEEEE. CDR3 in amino acids: CASSMGEGGEIF. The CDR3 nucleotides read TGTGCCAGCAGCATGGGTGAAGGGGGGGAGATCTTC.

Here the CDR3 DNA reads TGTGCCAGCAGGGACGCCGACCAAGAGACCCAGTACTTC. Amino acid sequence: CASRDADQETQYF. The gene calls are TRBV28 and TRBJ2-5; D unresolved. Trimming pared 6 bases from V and 0 bases from J, leaving 8 bases between. The CDR3 is 13 residues long. Germline V gives CDR1 MDHEN, CDR2 SYDVKM.

The genes are TRBV11-2 and TRBJ2-3, with 10 nucleotides matching TRBD2. The CDR3 covers 16 residues. Per germline, CDR1 SGHAT and CDR2 FQNNGV. The junction had 9 bases not matched to a gene; V was cut back by 5 bases and J by 4 bases. The CDR3 nucleotides are TGTGCCAGCAGCCCCTTTTTTAGCGGGAGGCCAGATACGCAGTATTTT. Protein: CASSPFFSGRPDTQYF.

The chain recombines TRBV28 with TRBJ2-4, with D possibly TRBD2 on 7 matching bases. CDR3 length: 13 residues. Trimming took off 7 bases at V and 9 bases at J, with 16 bases between the two ends. Germline V CDR1 and CDR2: MDHEN, SYDVKM. CDR3 nucleotides: TGTGCCAGCACAGGGGAGGGATTAGGCATTCAGTACTTC. Its protein product is CASTGEGLGIQYF.

The genes are TRBV10-2 and TRBJ2-1, with D tentatively TRBD1 (7 bases). This CDR3 spans 17 amino acids. V was clipped by 2 bases and J by 3 bases, with 17 bases between them. The V gene's germline CDR1 is WSHSY and CDR2 SAAADI. Here the CDR3 reads CASSEPRGDIFYNEQFF. For the CDR3, the DNA is TGCGCCAGCAGTGAGCCCAGGGGGGACATTTTCTACAATGAGCAGTTCTTC.

This clonotype was seen repeatedly, ten times or more. V and J are TRBV5-1 and TRBJ1-3; D gene uncertain. This CDR3 contains 14 residues. CDR1 and CDR2 from the germline V gene are SGHRS and YFSETQ. V lost 4 bases to trimming and J lost 0 bases, with 8 bases between them. CDR3 loop: CASSLDRSGNTIYF. DNA of the CDR3: TGCGCCAGCAGCCTCGACCGCTCTGGAAACACCATATATTTT.